This T cell receptor (beta chain) was captured in a study of T cells after yellow fever vaccination. Study information: Preparation of fractions with low cell numbers was performed using SMART-Seq v4 Ultra Low Input. Whole-study findings and limits: The secondary response was weaker but peaked faster, day 5 versus 15. A large majority of primary-vaccination clones showed up again after the booster (approximately 95% CD4, 85% to 90% CD8).

Germline assignment: CDR1 ENHRY and CDR2 SYGVKD. This CDR3 is 18 amino acids long. V shed 11 bases and J 0 bases; nucleotides not matched to a gene: 19. 5'RACE template switching added a universal primer site and UMIs to TCR cDNA. TCRdb re-derived calls from the 5' RACE reads in MiXCR, one entry per CDR3 protein. The data hold some 350,000 distinct CDR3 sequences, with approximately 10% observed a single time. This clonotype came up a few times. Its specificity is unknown. The specimen comprised PBMCs, sampled on the day of the first yellow fever vaccination. The rearrangement joins TRBV10-3 to TRBJ1-3; the match to TRBD1 covers 7 bases. This receptor was identified in a young man who received the YFV17D yellow fever vaccine. The CDR3 DNA reads as TGTGCCGGTAGAAGTCCCGGGCAGGGGGGCCCCTCTGGAAACACCATATATTTT. This gives the protein CAGRSPGQGGPSGNTIYF.